The source of this T cell receptor (beta chain) is a study of cytomegalovirus exposure and HLA in healthy donors. Study results and caveats: In vitro work confirmed that three CMV-associated chains recognize CMV antigens. Most TCR beta V segments were productive about 87% or about 30% of the time in an earlier analysis. Reportedly, HLA-A and HLA-B alleles of most subjects were accurately predicted from TCR beta.

A word on this clone: Its antigen is unknown.

Looked up from germline, CDR1 is SNHLY and CDR2 is FYNNEI. The CDR3 contains 15 residues. Germline trimming cut 6 bases from V and 3 bases from J; bases unmatched to any gene: 7. PCR employed 60 Vbeta and 13 Jbeta primers. Here immunoSEQ multiplex PCR was the method, and the copy in TCRdb shows in-frame clones only, minus some. The sample includes 50,000 or so clones. The TCR was taken from a man aged 45-65 years in good health and CMV-seropositive. The chain recombines TRBV2 with TRBJ1-4; 7 bases are shared with TRBD1. Specimen: PBMCs. Here the CDR3 DNA reads TGTGCCAGCAGCATAGACAGGGCTGCTAATGAAAAACTGTTTTTT. Protein: CASSIDRAANEKLFF.